Below, 5 T cell receptor beta chains from the same sample are listed, as sequenced in a study of T-cell memory formation after mild COVID-19. Each CDR3 protein is one row after TCRdb ran MiXCR on the 5' RACE reads. The sample has roughly 400,000 distinct CDR3 sequences, more than 15% seen once. Sequencing was done on a sample of PBMCs or a T cell subset sorted from them (not recorded which). Receptor source: a man younger than 30 who had mild COVID-19 (a few samples of this study predate the infection). Cell type and time point are not known.

This clonotype has a count of ten or more. This chain connects TRBV5-1 to TRBJ1-6, with TRBD1 identical over 10 bases. V was pared by 3 bases and J by 10 bases, with 13 bases of the junction left unmatched. This CDR3 contains 17 residues. Germline assignment: CDR1 SGHRS and CDR2 YFSETQ. CDR3: CASSSAEPGQGLSPLHF. CDR3 DNA: TGCGCCAGCAGCTCGGCGGAGCCGGGACAGGGGTTGTCACCCCTCCACTTT.

This chain uses TRBV20-1 with TRBJ2-7, with 7 bases aligning to TRBD1. CDR3 length: 11 amino acids. The germline CDR1 and CDR2 sequences are DFQATT and SNEGSKA (reference sequence). The ends lost 5 bases at V and 9 bases at J; junction bases unmatched: 7. The CDR3 region has the DNA TGCAGTGCTTATTACAGGGGAATGCAGTACTTC. It encodes CSAYYRGMQYF.

This clonotype was detected only a few times. This chain links TRBV12-3 or TRBV12-4 with TRBJ2-4; D remains ambiguous. V lost 1 base and J 8 bases, leaving 9 bases between the germline ends. The CDR3 has 13 residues. CDR3 residues: CASSLEGRDIQYF. CDR3 nucleotides: TGTGCCAGCAGTTTAGAAGGACGGGACATTCAGTACTTC.

This clonotype was picked up a small number of times. The junction shows a germline mismatch at one end, possibly a read error. The CDR3 DNA is TGCGCCAGCAGCATGAGACAGGGGAAAAAGCTGTTTTTT. Protein product: CASSMRQGKKLFF. The chain joins TRBV5-1 to TRBJ1-4, with 8 bases identical to TRBD1. The CDR3 contains 13 residues. From germline, CDR1 is SGHRS and CDR2 YFSETQ.

There are a few counts of this clonotype. The chain combines TRBV3-1 with TRBJ2-5; D not resolved. From germline, CDR1 is LGHDT and CDR2 YNNKEL (reference sequence). The CDR3 sequence is 15 residues long. The V and J ends lost 1 base and 3 bases respectively, with 12 bases between them. CDR3 nucleotide sequence: TGTGCCAGCAGCCAAGTAACGGCAGTAAAAGAGACCCAGTACTTC. Its protein is CASSQVTAVKETQYF.